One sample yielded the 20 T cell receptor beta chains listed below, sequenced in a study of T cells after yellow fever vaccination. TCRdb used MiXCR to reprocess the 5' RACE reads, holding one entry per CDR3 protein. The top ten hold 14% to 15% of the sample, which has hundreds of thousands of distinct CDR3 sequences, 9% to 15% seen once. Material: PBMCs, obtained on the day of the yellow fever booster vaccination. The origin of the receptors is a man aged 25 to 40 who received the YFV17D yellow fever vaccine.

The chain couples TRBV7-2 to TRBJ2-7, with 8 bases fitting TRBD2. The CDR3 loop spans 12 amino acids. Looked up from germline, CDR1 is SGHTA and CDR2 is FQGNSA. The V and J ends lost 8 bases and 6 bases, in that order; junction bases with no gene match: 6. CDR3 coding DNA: TGTGCCAGCGGACTAGCCCCATCCGAGCAGTACTTC. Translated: CASGLAPSEQYF.

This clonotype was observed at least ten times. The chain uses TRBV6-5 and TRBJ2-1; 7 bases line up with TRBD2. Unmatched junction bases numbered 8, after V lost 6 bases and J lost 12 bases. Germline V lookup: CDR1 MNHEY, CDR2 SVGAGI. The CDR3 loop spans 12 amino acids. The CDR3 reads CASSLEGLTQFF. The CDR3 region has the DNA TGTGCCAGCAGCCTAGAGGGACTAACGCAGTTCTTC.

The CDR3 DNA reads as TGCGCCAGCAGCCAAGTACGGGGGAGGGATTCACCCCTCCACTTT. Translated, it gives CASSQVRGRDSPLHF. The chain joins TRBV4-1 to TRBJ1-6; perhaps TRBD1 as D (5 bases). Deletions cut 1 base from V and 8 bases from J, with 12 bases between. This CDR3 has 15 amino acids. Germline values: CDR1 MGHRA, CDR2 YSYEKL.

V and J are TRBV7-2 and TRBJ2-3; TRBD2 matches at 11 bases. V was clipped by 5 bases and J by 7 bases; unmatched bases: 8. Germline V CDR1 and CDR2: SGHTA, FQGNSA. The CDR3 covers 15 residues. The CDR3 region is CASSPTSGRENTQYF. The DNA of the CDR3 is TGTGCCAGCAGCCCCACTAGCGGGAGAGAGAATACGCAGTATTTT.

CDR3 sequence: CASRAPGGGRPKPTDTQYF. In nucleotides, the CDR3 is TGTGCCAGCAGGGCTCCGGGGGGCGGGAGGCCCAAACCCACAGATACGCAGTATTTT. J is TRBJ2-3 and V is TRBV6-1; the match to TRBD2 covers 8 bases. J was trimmed by 2 bases and V by 6 bases; bases with no gene match: 19. Per germline, CDR1 MNHNS and CDR2 SASEGT. The CDR3 is made up of 19 amino acids.

The CDR3 DNA reads TGCGCCAGCAGCTTTTCAGGGGCCATCCCCTACGAGCAGTACTTC. Translation: CASSFSGAIPYEQYF. The chain employs TRBV5-1 and TRBJ2-7; D is possibly TRBD1 (6 bases). The germline gives CDR1 SGHRS, CDR2 YFSETQ. CDR3 size: 15 residues. Trimming took off 2 bases at V and 2 bases at J, with 14 bases between the two ends.

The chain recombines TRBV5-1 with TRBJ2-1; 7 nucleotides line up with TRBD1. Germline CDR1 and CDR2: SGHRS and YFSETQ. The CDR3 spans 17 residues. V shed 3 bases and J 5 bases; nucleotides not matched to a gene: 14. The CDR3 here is CASSSTPGQGVNNEQFF. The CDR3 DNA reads TGCGCCAGCAGCTCGACCCCCGGCCAGGGGGTTAACAATGAGCAGTTCTTC.

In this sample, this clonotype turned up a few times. The CDR3 DNA sequence: TGTGCCGCCAGGACTAGCGGGAGGGCGTACGAGCAGTACTTC. Translating it yields CAARTSGRAYEQYF. This chain connects TRBV10-3 to TRBJ2-7, with TRBD2 matching 15 bases. V was pared by 11 bases and J by 4 bases, with 6 bases of the junction left unmatched. In germline, CDR1 is ENHRY, CDR2 SYGVKD. There are 14 residues in the CDR3.

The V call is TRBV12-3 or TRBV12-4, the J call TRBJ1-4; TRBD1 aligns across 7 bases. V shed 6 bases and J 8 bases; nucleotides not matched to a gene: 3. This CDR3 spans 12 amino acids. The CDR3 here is CASRGGQEKLFF. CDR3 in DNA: TGTGCCAGCAGGGGGGGACAGGAAAAACTGTTTTTT.

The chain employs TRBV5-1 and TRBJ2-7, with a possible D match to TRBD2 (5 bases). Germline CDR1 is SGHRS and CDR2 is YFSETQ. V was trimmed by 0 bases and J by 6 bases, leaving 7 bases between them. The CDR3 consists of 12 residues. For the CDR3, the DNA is TGCGCCAGCAGCTTGGGGGAGTCCGAGCAGTACTTC. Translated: CASSLGESEQYF.

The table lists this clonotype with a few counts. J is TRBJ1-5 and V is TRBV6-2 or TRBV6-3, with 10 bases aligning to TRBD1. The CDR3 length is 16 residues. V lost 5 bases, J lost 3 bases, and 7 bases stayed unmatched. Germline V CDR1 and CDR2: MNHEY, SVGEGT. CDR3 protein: CASSQRTGGINQPQHF. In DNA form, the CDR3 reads TGTGCCAGCAGTCAACGGACAGGGGGAATCAATCAGCCCCAGCATTTT.

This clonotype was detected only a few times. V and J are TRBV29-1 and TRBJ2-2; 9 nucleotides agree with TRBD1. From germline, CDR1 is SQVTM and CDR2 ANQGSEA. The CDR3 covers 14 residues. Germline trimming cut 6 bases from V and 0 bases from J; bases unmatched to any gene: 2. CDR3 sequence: CSVGQGTNTGELFF. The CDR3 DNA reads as TGCAGCGTCGGACAGGGGACGAACACCGGGGAGCTGTTTTTT.

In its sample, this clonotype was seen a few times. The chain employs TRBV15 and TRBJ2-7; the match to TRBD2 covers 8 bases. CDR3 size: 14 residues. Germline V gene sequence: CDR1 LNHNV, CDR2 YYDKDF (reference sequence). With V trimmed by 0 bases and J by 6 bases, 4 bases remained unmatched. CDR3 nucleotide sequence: TGTGCCACCAGCAGAGATCGGGGGGGGTTCGAGCAGTACTTC. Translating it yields CATSRDRGGFEQYF.

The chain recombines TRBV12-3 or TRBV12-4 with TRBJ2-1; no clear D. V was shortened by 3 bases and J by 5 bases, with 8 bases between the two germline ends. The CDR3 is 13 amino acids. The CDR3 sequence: CASSFVVDNEQFF. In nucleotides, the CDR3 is TGTGCCAGCAGTTTCGTAGTTGACAATGAGCAGTTCTTC.

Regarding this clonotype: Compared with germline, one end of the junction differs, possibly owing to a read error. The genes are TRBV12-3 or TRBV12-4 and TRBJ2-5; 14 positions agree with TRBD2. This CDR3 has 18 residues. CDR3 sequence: CAISFRQGLAGESGTQYF. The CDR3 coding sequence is TGTGCCATCAGTTTCAGGCAGGGACTAGCGGGAGAGTCGGGGACCCAGTACTTC.

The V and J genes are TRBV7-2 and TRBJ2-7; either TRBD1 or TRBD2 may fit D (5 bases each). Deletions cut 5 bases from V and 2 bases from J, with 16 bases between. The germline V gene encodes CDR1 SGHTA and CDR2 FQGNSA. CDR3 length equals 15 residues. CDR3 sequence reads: CASSQGEWATYEQYF. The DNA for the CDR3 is TGTGCCAGCAGCCAAGGGGAGTGGGCCACCTACGAGCAGTACTTC.

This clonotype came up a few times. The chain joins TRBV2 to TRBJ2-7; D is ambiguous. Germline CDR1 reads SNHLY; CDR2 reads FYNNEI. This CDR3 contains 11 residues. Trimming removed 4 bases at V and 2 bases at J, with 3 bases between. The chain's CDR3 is CASSGPYEQYF. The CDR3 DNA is TGTGCCAGCAGTGGCCCCTACGAGCAGTACTTC.

The CDR3 here is CSARDSGRLQETQYF. The CDR3 nucleotides read TGCAGTGCTAGAGATAGCGGGAGGCTTCAAGAGACCCAGTACTTC. V is TRBV20-1 and J is TRBJ2-5, with 10 bases aligning to TRBD2. The CDR3 is 15 amino acids. With V trimmed by 0 bases and J by 2 bases, 3 bases remained unmatched. Per the germline V gene, CDR1 is DFQATT and CDR2 is SNEGSKA (reference sequence).

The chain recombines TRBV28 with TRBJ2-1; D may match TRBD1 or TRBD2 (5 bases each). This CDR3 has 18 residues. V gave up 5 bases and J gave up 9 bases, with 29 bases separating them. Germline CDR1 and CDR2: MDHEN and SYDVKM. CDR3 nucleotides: TGTGCCAGCAGTACCGGGGTTGGTCCAGGACATCGTCGGGGTGAGCAGTTCTTC. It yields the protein CASSTGVGPGHRRGEQFF.

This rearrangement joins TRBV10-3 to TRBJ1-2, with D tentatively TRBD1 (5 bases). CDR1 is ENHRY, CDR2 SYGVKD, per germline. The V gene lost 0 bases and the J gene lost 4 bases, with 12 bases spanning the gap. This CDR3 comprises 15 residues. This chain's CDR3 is CAISESRQGGYGYTF. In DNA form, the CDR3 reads TGTGCCATCAGTGAGTCACGGCAGGGCGGCTATGGCTACACCTTC.